A selection of T cell receptor beta chains follows, all from one sample in a study of blood T cell repertoires in COVID-19. Only in-frame clones appear in the TCRdb table, and some are missing; sequencing was by immunoSEQ multiplex PCR. The sample yields roughly 200,000 clones, roughly nine tenths seen once. The sequencing input was PBMCs or T cells enriched from blood (not recorded which). These receptors all come from a woman younger than 45 with acute COVID-19. Each CDR3 is given with its conserved first and last residue. The D gene is left open where the match is weak. The listing skips clone size in some rows; elsewhere it reads once, few, many or a size class.

.	TRBV30	TRBJ1-5	.	CAWSDRTATFNQPQHF	TGTGCCTGGAGTGATAGGACAGCAACTTTTAATCAGCCCCAGCATTTT
.	TRBV7-9	TRBJ1-4	TRBD1	CASTPGTGNEKLFF	TGTGCCAGCACCCCCGGGACAGGGAATGAAAAACTGTTTTTT
.	TRBV28	TRBJ1-1	.	CASRNRAAEAFF	TGTGCCAGCAGAAACAGGGCAGCTGAAGCTTTCTTT
once	TRBV15	TRBJ2-2	TRBD1	CATSRDVTGSSTGELFF	TGTGCCACCAGCAGAGATGTGACAGGGTCGAGCACCGGGGAGCTGTTTTTT
.	TRBV3-1/TRBV3-2	TRBJ2-2	TRBD1	CASSHMTGVTGELFF	TGTGCCAGCAGCCATATGACAGGGGTCACCGGGGAGCTGTTTTTT
.	TRBV19	TRBJ2-1	TRBD2	CATKNLAGGRYNEQFF	TGTGCCACCAAAAATTTAGCGGGGGGGCGATACAATGAGCAGTTCTTC
.	TRBV7-8	TRBJ2-3	.	CASSRRDTQYF	TGTGCCAGCAGCCGCCGGGATACGCAGTATTTT
.	TRBV3-1/TRBV3-2	TRBJ1-5	.	CASSQDLAGPQPQHF	TGTGCCAGCAGCCAAGATTTGGCAGGTCCTCAGCCCCAGCATTTT
.	TRBV27	TRBJ1-2	.	CASSWAQNYGYTF	TGTGCCAGCAGTTGGGCTCAGAACTATGGCTACACCTTC
.	TRBV5-4	TRBJ1-1	TRBD1	CASSPGTGLAVRSEDTEAFF	TGTGCCAGCAGCCCAGGGACAGGGTTGGCGGTCCGGTCAGAGGACACTGAAGCTTTCTTT
.	TRBV15	TRBJ1-1	.	CATSIRGGEAFF	TGTGCCACCAGCATACGGGGGGGTGAAGCTTTCTTT
.	TRBV12-3/TRBV12-4	TRBJ1-1	.	CASNIGQIAFF	TGTGCCAGCAATATAGGACAGATAGCTTTCTTT
once	TRBV11-2	TRBJ2-2	.	CASSPLANTGELFF	TGTGCCAGCAGCCCACTAGCGAACACCGGGGAGCTGTTTTTT
.	TRBV9	TRBJ1-6	.	CASSNRGVFDSPLHF	TGTGCCAGCAGCAACCGCGGGGTATTTGATTCACCCCTCCACTTT
.	TRBV30	TRBJ1-1	TRBD1	CAWVTGQGGDTEAFF	TGTGCCTGGGTAACGGGACAGGGGGGAGATACTGAAGCTTTCTTT
.	TRBV7-8	TRBJ1-5	.	CASSLTYSNQPQHF	TGTGCCAGCAGCCTCACATACAGCAATCAGCCCCAGCATTTT
.	TRBV10-3	TRBJ2-1	.	CAISPDPTSNEQFF	TGTGCCATCAGCCCCGATCCGACTTCCAATGAGCAGTTCTTC
.	TRBV27	TRBJ2-5	.	CASSPWTGVQETQYF	TGTGCCAGCAGCCCCTGGACGGGGGTCCAAGAGACCCAGTACTTC
.	TRBV25-1	TRBJ1-6	TRBD1	CASSATTGGSSPLHF	TGTGCCAGCAGTGCCACTACAGGGGGAAGTTCACCCCTCCACTTT
once	TRBV5-6	TRBJ2-7	.	CASSPGLEYEQYF	TGTGCCAGCAGCCCCGGACTGGAATACGAGCAGTACTTC
.	TRBV5-4	TRBJ1-1	.	CASSLLDRKNTEAFF	TGTGCCAGCAGCTTGCTCGACAGAAAGAACACTGAAGCTTTCTTT
.	TRBV6-5	TRBJ1-2	.	CASSWEGDYGYTF	TGTGCCAGCAGTTGGGAAGGGGACTATGGCTACACCTTC
.	TRBV5-1	TRBJ2-7	TRBD1	CASSFEQGAYEQYF	TGCGCCAGCAGCTTTGAACAGGGGGCCTACGAGCAGTACTTC
.	TRBV4-1	TRBJ2-3	TRBD1	CASSQDRDRGIADTQYF	TGCGCCAGCAGCCAAGATAGGGACAGGGGGATAGCAGATACGCAGTATTTT
.	TRBV10-3	TRBJ1-1	TRBD1	CAIRDRGKYTEAFF	TGTGCCATCAGGGACAGGGGGAAGTACACTGAAGCTTTCTTT
.	TRBV10-3	TRBJ1-1	.	CAISESRSMNTEAFF	TGTGCCATCAGTGAGTCTAGAAGTATGAACACTGAAGCTTTCTTT
.	TRBV30	TRBJ2-7	.	CAWSVQVDQDEQYF	TGTGCCTGGAGTGTTCAGGTTGACCAAGACGAGCAGTACTTC
.	TRBV5-1	TRBJ1-4	TRBD1	CASSSGTANEKLFF	TGCGCCAGCAGCTCCGGGACAGCTAATGAAAAACTGTTTTTT
.	TRBV7-9	TRBJ1-2	TRBD1	CASSTRQGASGYTF	TGTGCCAGCAGCACCCGACAGGGGGCGTCTGGCTACACCTTC
.	TRBV4-1	TRBJ1-6	.	CASSQGGVTPLHF	TGCGCCAGCAGCCAGGGAGGGGTGACACCCCTCCACTTT
.	TRBV6-4	TRBJ2-5	.	CASSPESGVGSETQYF	TGTGCCAGCAGCCCCGAGTCTGGGGTCGGGAGTGAGACCCAGTACTTC
few	TRBV19	TRBJ1-2	.	CASVESSNYGYTF	TGTGCCAGTGTGGAGAGTTCCAACTATGGCTACACCTTC
.	TRBV7-9	TRBJ2-1	.	CASSLRGTQFF	TGTGCCAGCAGCTTAAGGGGGACGCAGTTCTTC
.	TRBV2	TRBJ2-1	TRBD2	CASSLLAGGPYEQFF	TGTGCCAGCAGCCTCCTAGCGGGGGGGCCGTATGAGCAGTTCTTC
.	TRBV5-4	TRBJ2-2	.	CASSLTGVRFGELFF	.
.	TRBV19	TRBJ1-1	.	CASSSPNPDTEAFF	TGTGCCAGTAGTAGCCCTAACCCGGACACTGAAGCTTTCTTT
.	TRBV10-1	TRBJ1-1	.	CASRFNSNTEAFF	TGCGCCAGCAGGTTTAACAGCAACACTGAAGCTTTCTTT
.	TRBV6-6	TRBJ1-6	.	CASSLSGRAASPLHF	TGTGCCAGCAGCCTTTCGGGCAGGGCCGCCTCACCCCTCCACTTT
.	TRBV5-1	TRBJ2-2	.	CASGEEWTRNTGELFF	TGCGCCAGCGGGGAGGAGTGGACGAGGAACACCGGGGAGCTGTTTTTT
.	TRBV4-1	TRBJ2-5	.	CASSQDLGGGAETQYF	TGCGCCAGCAGCCAAGATTTAGGAGGGGGGGCTGAGACCCAGTACTTC
.	TRBV6-5	TRBJ2-7	TRBD2	CASSYAASGGIHEQYF	TGTGCCAGCAGTTACGCGGCTAGCGGGGGCATCCACGAGCAGTACTTC
.	TRBV3-1/TRBV3-2	TRBJ1-1	.	CASSQDRMNTEAFF	TGTGCCAGCAGCCAAGACAGGATGAACACTGAAGCTTTCTTT
.	TRBV3-1/TRBV3-2	TRBJ2-1	TRBD1	CASSHGTGKYNEQFF	TGTGCCAGCAGCCACGGGACAGGGAAATACAATGAGCAGTTCTTC
.	TRBV24-1	TRBJ2-7	.	CATSDDWGLEQYF	TGTGCCACCAGTGATGATTGGGGGCTCGAGCAGTACTTC
.	TRBV29-1	TRBJ1-2	.	CSVDRTDTGGYTF	TGCAGCGTTGACAGGACAGACACTGGGGGCTACACCTTC
.	TRBV5-1	TRBJ2-5	TRBD2	CASSPRLAGGLRETQYF	TGCGCCAGCAGCCCCCGACTAGCGGGAGGCCTGAGGGAGACCCAGTACTTC
once	TRBV7-2	TRBJ2-5	.	CASSLGAGALGETQYF	TGTGCCAGCAGCTTAGGGGCAGGGGCCCTTGGGGAGACCCAGTACTTC
.	TRBV19	TRBJ1-2	TRBD1	CASSDETGPYGYTF	TGTGCCAGTAGCGATGAGACAGGGCCTTATGGCTACACCTTC
.	TRBV2	TRBJ1-5	.	CASSPGGWQHF	TGTGCCAGCAGCCCCGGGGGGTGGCAGCATTTT
.	TRBV7-3	TRBJ1-2	.	CASSPTPSYGYTF	TGTGCCAGCAGCCCGACACCCAGTTATGGCTACACCTTC
.	TRBV7-9	TRBJ2-7	.	CASSFGISYEQYF	TGTGCCAGCAGCTTCGGGATCTCCTACGAGCAGTACTTC
.	TRBV11-3	TRBJ2-5	.	CASSYGQGSRETQYF	TGTGCCAGCAGCTACGGTCAGGGGTCGCGGGAGACCCAGTACTTC
.	TRBV10-3	TRBJ2-7	TRBD1	CAISRTGSSYEQYF	TGTGCCATCAGTAGGACAGGGAGCTCCTACGAGCAGTACTTC